This T cell receptor beta chain came from a study of cytomegalovirus exposure and HLA in healthy donors. With 60 Vbeta and 13 Jbeta primers, the PCR was carried out. Clones were read by immunoSEQ multiplex PCR, and TCRdb kept only the in-frame ones, dropping some. The sample includes 90,000 to 150,000 clones, about 73% of them seen just once. Germline-derived CDR1 and CDR2 are MNHEY and SVGAGI. This CDR3 contains 14 residues. V lost 5 bases, J lost 8 bases, and 13 bases lay in between. For this clone: The antigen remains unidentified.

Notes on the study in general: Within an earlier analysis, most TCR beta V segments proved productive either about 90% or about 30% of the time. Likely technical artifact: a cluster of highly shared sequence variants. Researchers reported in a later analysis that common viral pathogens appeared linked to several top clusters. No immune exposure information besides CMV serostatus was available.

Sequencing was done on a sample of PBMCs. This chain uses TRBV6-5 with TRBJ1-6; D uncertain. The TCR comes from a woman aged 40 to 50 in good health and CMV-seropositive. This CDR3 is CASSTDGSDSPLHF. DNA for the CDR3: TGTGCCAGCAGTACGGACGGTAGCGATTCACCCCTCCACTTT.